Following are 23 T cell receptor beta chains from one sample sequenced in a study of T cell repertoires in cytomegalovirus infection. TCRdb re-analysed the reads in MiXCR, keeping a single row per CDR3 protein. The table lists roughly 81,000 distinct CDR3 sequences, about 4% of them singletons. The source material was PBMCs. The receptors shown here come from a human donor in good health (CMV status not recorded). Some clones in this sample may be carry-over from other donors' samples.

The sample holds many counts of this clonotype. This rearrangement joins TRBV5-1 to TRBJ1-1; D is unresolved. V was clipped by 4 bases and J by 0 bases, with 13 bases between them. CDR1 and CDR2 (germline): SGHRS, YFSETQ. The CDR3 is 15 residues long. CDR3 sequence: CASSPRAIMNTEAFF. In DNA, the CDR3 is TGCGCCAGCAGCCCTCGGGCGATCATGAACACTGAAGCTTTCTTT.

Ten or more counts support this clonotype. The chain has TRBV28 and TRBJ1-5; the match to TRBD1 covers 10 bases. V shed 6 bases and J 9 bases; nucleotides not matched to a gene: 5. The CDR3 totals 13 residues. The germline V gene has CDR1 MDHEN and CDR2 SYDVKM. The CDR3 loop is CASRGTGDPPQHF. The CDR3 nucleotides are TGTGCCAGCAGGGGGACAGGGGACCCGCCCCAGCATTTT.

The sample holds many counts of this clonotype. The V call is TRBV28, the J call TRBJ1-2; 7 bases are shared with TRBD1. Germline CDR1 reads MDHEN; CDR2 reads SYDVKM. The CDR3 is 14 residues long. With V trimmed by 5 bases and J by 4 bases, 7 bases remained unmatched. The CDR3 loop reads CASSLQGSTYGYTF. In DNA, the CDR3 is TGTGCCAGCAGTCTACAGGGGTCAACCTATGGCTACACCTTC.

This clonotype came up many times. The chain combines TRBV5-6 with TRBJ1-2; D call uncertain. V gave up 1 base and J gave up 4 bases, with 20 bases separating them. Germline V gene data show CDR1 as SGHDT and CDR2 as YYEEEE. The CDR3 has 17 amino acids. The CDR3 reads CASSLMADTGDPYGYTF. Here the CDR3 DNA reads TGTGCCAGCAGCTTGATGGCAGATACCGGCGATCCCTATGGCTACACCTTC.

This clonotype was observed at least ten times. V usage is TRBV7-9 and J usage is TRBJ2-1; 7 positions match TRBD1. The J segment lost 7 bases and the V segment lost 4 bases, leaving 7 bases of the junction unmatched. The germline CDR1 and CDR2 sequences are SEHNR and FQNEAQ (reference sequence). The length of the CDR3 is 14 residues. The CDR3 region is CASSSYRGKNEQFF. Here the CDR3 DNA reads TGTGCCAGCAGCTCATACAGGGGCAAGAATGAGCAGTTCTTC.

This clonotype was seen ten or more times. The chain employs TRBV7-2 and TRBJ2-1, with TRBD2 matching 7 bases. The CDR3 runs 15 residues. Germline V CDR1 and CDR2: SGHTA, FQGNSA. After removal of 2 bases from V and 3 bases from J, the junction contained 4 bases not matched to a gene. For the CDR3, the DNA is TGTGCCAGCAGCTTATGGGGGGGGGACTACAATGAGCAGTTCTTC. It translates to CASSLWGGDYNEQFF. Complete variable domain (other parts from reference TRBV7-2 and TRBJ2-1): GAGVSQSPSNKVTEKGKDVELRCDPISGHTALYWYRQSLGQGLEFLIYFQGNSAPDKSGLPSDRFSAERTGGSVSTLTIQRTQQEDSAVYLCASSLWGGDYNEQFFGPGTRLTVL.

This clonotype was picked up many times. This sequence joins TRBV4-2 and TRBJ2-3; maybe TRBD1 (7 bases). The germline V and J ends were trimmed by 8 bases and 9 bases, with 24 bases remaining between them. The CDR3 is 15 amino acids. Germline V gives CDR1 LGHNA, CDR2 YNFKEQ. The CDR3 coding sequence is TGTGCCAGCGCCCTAACATCGACAGGGAGCGGGACGCAGTATTTT. Translation: CASALTSTGSGTQYF.

This clonotype was picked up many times. The CDR3 DNA follows: TGTGCCATCAGTGAGCCCACAGGAGAGCTCACAGATACGCAGTATTTT. Residues: CAISEPTGELTDTQYF. The rearrangement links TRBV10-3 to TRBJ2-3, with a possible D match to TRBD1 (5 bases). This CDR3 comprises 16 residues. V was cut by 2 bases and J by 2 bases, with 14 bases left in between. The germline CDR1 and CDR2 sequences are ENHRY and SYGVKD.

This clonotype was counted many times. The chain employs TRBV7-8 and TRBJ1-1, with a possible D match to TRBD1 (5 bases). Germline V lookup: CDR1 SGHVS, CDR2 FQNEAQ. V was clipped by 1 base and J by 0 bases, with 18 bases between them. This CDR3 has 18 amino acids. The CDR3 loop reads CASSLGRQTRLLNTEAFF. DNA of the CDR3: TGTGCCAGCAGCTTAGGCCGACAGACTCGGCTCTTGAACACTGAAGCTTTCTTT.

This clonotype was found many times. The V call is TRBV7-2, the J call TRBJ1-5; D might be TRBD1 (5 bases). The V gene lost 5 bases and the J gene lost 0 bases, with 20 bases spanning the gap. Germline V gene sequence: CDR1 SGHTA, CDR2 FQGNSA. This CDR3 is 18 amino acids long. CDR3 protein: CASSPLVFRGRSNQPQHF. CDR3 bases: TGTGCCAGCAGCCCTCTAGTCTTTAGGGGACGTAGCAATCAGCCCCAGCATTTT. Full variable domain (remainder filled in from reference TRBV7-2 and TRBJ1-5): GAGVSQSPSNKVTEKGKDVELRCDPISGHTALYWYRQSLGQGLEFLIYFQGNSAPDKSGLPSDRFSAERTGGSVSTLTIQRTQQEDSAVYLCASSPLVFRGRSNQPQHFGDGTRLSIL.

This clonotype was detected many times. The chain has TRBV7-9 and TRBJ1-1; D is possibly TRBD1 (5 bases). Germline V gene sequence: CDR1 SEHNR, CDR2 FQNEAQ (reference sequence). The V end was cut by 4 bases, the J end by 8 bases, with 23 bases between. The CDR3 runs 16 residues. The CDR3 here is CASSSPGEARAREAFF. The CDR3 DNA follows: TGTGCCAGCAGCTCCCCGGGGGAGGCCAGGGCACGCGAAGCTTTCTTT.

This clonotype was observed many times. This chain links TRBV7-9 with TRBJ2-5; D uncertain. CDR1 SEHNR and CDR2 FQNEAQ come from the germline V gene (reference sequence). The CDR3 covers 15 residues. Trimming took 5 bases from V and 5 from J, leaving 18 bases between them. CDR3 region: CASSRMERFGETQYF. CDR3 DNA sequence: TGTGCCAGCAGCCGCATGGAAAGGTTCGGCGAGACCCAGTACTTC.

This clonotype was seen many times. The chain links TRBV7-9 to TRBJ1-5; possible D gene TRBD1, 5 bases. V lost 1 base, J lost 1 base, and 11 bases lay in between. This CDR3 is 16 amino acids long. CDR1 and CDR2 (germline): SEHNR, FQNEAQ (reference sequence). CDR3 sequence (DNA): TGTGCCAGCAGCTTAGTCGAGGGGAACAGCAATCAGCCCCAGCATTTT. It specifies CASSLVEGNSNQPQHF.

This clonotype was seen ten or more times. The chain recombines TRBV7-2 with TRBJ2-7; TRBD1 matches 10 bases. CDR1 SGHTA and CDR2 FQGNSA come from the germline V gene. V gave up 1 base and J gave up 3 bases; unmatched junction bases: 3. CDR3 length: 15 residues. The CDR3 reads CASSLVGQGGYEQYF. CDR3 DNA sequence: TGTGCCAGCAGCTTAGTCGGACAGGGGGGCTACGAGCAGTACTTC.

At least ten counts were recorded for this clonotype. CDR3: CASSASGQETQYF. CDR3 bases: TGTGCCAGCAGCGCCTCGGGTCAAGAGACCCAGTACTTC. The chain recombines TRBV7-9 with TRBJ2-5, with D unclear. This CDR3 spans 13 amino acids. Between the trimmed V and J ends, which lost 5 bases and 2 bases, there was a span of 9 bases. Germline CDR1 and CDR2: SEHNR and FQNEAQ (reference sequence). The full variable domain, in which reference TRBV7-9 and TRBJ2-5 provide the parts outside the CDR3, is DTGVSQNPRHKITKRGQNVTFRCDPISEHNRLYWYRQTLGQGPEFLTYFQNEAQLEKSRLLSDRFSAERPKGSFSTLEIQRTEQGDSAMYLCASSASGQETQYFGPGTRLLVL.

In its sample, this clonotype was seen many times. The chain recombines TRBV7-2 with TRBJ2-7; a possible D gene is TRBD1 (6 bases). The CDR3 has 15 amino acids. The V gene's germline CDR1 is SGHTA and CDR2 FQGNSA. The germline V and J ends were trimmed by 5 bases and 1 base, with 15 bases remaining between them. The CDR3 nucleotides read TGTGCCAGCAGCATGCGACAGGTGGTTTCCTACGAGCAGTACTTC. As protein: CASSMRQVVSYEQYF.

This clonotype was found many times. This chain uses TRBV5-6 with TRBJ1-2; tentative D call: TRBD1 (5 bases). Looked up from germline, CDR1 is SGHDT and CDR2 is YYEEEE. CDR3 length equals 14 residues. The V and J ends lost 4 bases and 4 bases respectively, with 14 bases between them. The DNA for the CDR3 is TGTGCCAGCAGCCCCGCAGGGTCCCGCTATGGCTACACCTTC. It translates to CASSPAGSRYGYTF.

This clonotype was recorded at least ten times. CDR3: CASSTGRDSPLHF. The CDR3 DNA sequence: TGTGCCAGCTCGACAGGGAGAGATTCACCCCTCCACTTT. This chain connects TRBV6-5 to TRBJ1-6; TRBD1 matches at 7 bases. The germline V gene encodes CDR1 MNHEY and CDR2 SVGAGI. V lost 8 bases, J lost 8 bases, and 6 bases stayed unmatched. CDR3 size: 13 residues.

This clonotype was detected ten times or more. The CDR3 spells CASSLSDRGMRNTEAFF. CDR3 nucleotide sequence: TGTGCCAGCAGCTTATCGGACAGGGGGATGCGGAACACTGAAGCTTTCTTT. The chain links TRBV7-9 to TRBJ1-1, with TRBD1 identical over 10 bases. This CDR3 spans 17 amino acids. Trimming cost V 2 bases and J 1 base; bases outside gene matches: 7. CDR1 is SEHNR and CDR2 is FQNEAQ in the germline V gene (reference sequence).

This clonotype showed up many times. The V gene is TRBV7-9, the J gene TRBJ1-5; D unresolved. CDR1 and CDR2 from the germline V gene are SEHNR and FQNEAQ (reference sequence). The CDR3 spans 16 residues. V was shortened by 0 bases and J by 1 base, with 10 bases between the two germline ends. The CDR3 sequence is CASSLAVGVSNQPQHF. DNA for the CDR3: TGTGCCAGCAGCTTAGCGGTGGGCGTGAGCAATCAGCCCCAGCATTTT. The complete variable domain, with remaining parts taken from reference TRBV7-9 and TRBJ1-5, reads DTGVSQNPRHKITKRGQNVTFRCDPISEHNRLYWYRQTLGQGPEFLTYFQNEAQLEKSRLLSDRFSAERPKGSFSTLEIQRTEQGDSAMYLCASSLAVGVSNQPQHFGDGTRLSIL.

This clonotype was seen at least ten times. V is TRBV12-3 or TRBV12-4 and J is TRBJ2-1, with D hard to call. Trimming cost V 7 bases and J 10 bases, with 20 bases left between them. The CDR3 has 14 residues. CDR3 residues: CASTNDNGFREQFF. The CDR3 DNA sequence: TGTGCCAGCACCAATGACAACGGGTTTCGAGAGCAGTTCTTC.

This clonotype was picked up many times. This chain uses TRBV12-3 or TRBV12-4 with TRBJ2-7, with unresolved D. The CDR3 is 15 residues long. V lost 2 bases and J lost 2, with 13 bases in between. The CDR3 region has the DNA TGTGCCAGCAGTTTAAGGGCCACACCCACCTACGAGCAGTACTTC. The encoded protein is CASSLRATPTYEQYF.

This clonotype was seen at least ten times. The CDR3, as DNA: TGTGCCAGCACCCCAGGGGTCAGCTCTGGAAACACCATATATTTT. Its protein is CASTPGVSSGNTIYF. The gene calls are TRBV11-3 and TRBJ1-3; perhaps TRBD1 as D (6 bases). The CDR3 is made up of 15 amino acids. Trimming removed 7 bases from V and 0 bases from J, with 13 bases in between. Per the germline V gene, CDR1 is SGHNT and CDR2 is YENEEA.